These 28 T cell receptor beta chains originate from one sample sequenced in a study of T cell responses to AZD1222 COVID-19 vaccine. Only in-frame clones appear in the TCRdb table, and some are missing; sequencing was by immunoSEQ multiplex PCR. The data show about 81,000 clones, 90% to 95% seen once. The sequencing here drew on peripheral blood, taken 28 days after the second AZD1222 dose. The receptors originated from an adult who received the AZD1222 COVID-19 vaccine.

The chain employs TRBV3-1 (or the pseudogene TRBV3-2) and TRBJ2-2; D is ambiguous. Germline V gives CDR1 LGHDT, CDR2 YNNKEL (reference sequence). CDR3 length: 13 residues. Trimming left V 1 base short and J 6 bases short, with 6 bases between. The CDR3 DNA is TGTGCCAGCAGCCAAGGCAGAGCCGGGGAGCTGTTTTTT. It encodes CASSQGRAGELFF.

This clone is medium-sized (0.01 to 0.1%) by share. The chain joins TRBV5-6 to TRBJ1-5; D might be TRBD1 (5 bases). Germline-derived CDR1 and CDR2 are SGHDT and YYEEEE. V lost 0 bases to trimming and J lost 3 bases, with 10 bases between them. The CDR3 has 15 residues. The chain's CDR3 is CASSLVGGVNQPQHF. CDR3 sequence (DNA): TGTGCCAGCAGCTTGGTGGGGGGGGTCAATCAGCCCCAGCATTTT.

The genes are TRBV5-8 and TRBJ1-2; TRBD1 matches at 7 bases. Per the germline V gene, CDR1 is SGHTS and CDR2 is YDEGEE. The ends lost 4 bases at V and 4 bases at J; junction bases unmatched: 7. The CDR3 spans 14 residues. For the CDR3, the DNA is TGTGCCAGCAGCCTGGGGACAGCCCTCTATGGCTACACCTTC. Its translation is CASSLGTALYGYTF.

V and J are TRBV7-9 and TRBJ1-6; unclear D gene. CDR3 length: 14 amino acids. Germline CDR1 and CDR2: SEHNR and FQNEAQ (reference sequence). V was pared by 3 bases and J by 5 bases, with 8 bases between. The CDR3 nucleotides are TGTGCCAGCAGCTTCACTGGAAATAATTCACCCCTCCACTTT. Its translation is CASSFTGNNSPLHF.

The CDR3: CASREQVNQPQHF. The CDR3 nucleotides read TGCGCCAGCAGGGAACAGGTGAATCAGCCCCAGCATTTT. The chain has TRBV10-2 and TRBJ1-5; TRBD1 is a possible D gene (5 bases). V was cut by 6 bases and J by 4 bases, with 10 bases left in between. The CDR3 contains 13 residues. Germline CDR1 and CDR2: WSHSY and SAAADI.

This chain uses TRBV19 with TRBJ1-1; D gene ambiguous. Trimming stripped 3 bases from V and 2 bases from J, with 16 bases between. The CDR3 has 16 amino acids. Germline loops: CDR1 LNHDA, CDR2 SQIVND (reference sequence). Here the CDR3 reads CASSMDGRGSNTEAFF. CDR3 DNA sequence: TGTGCCAGTAGTATGGATGGCCGAGGGAGCAACACTGAAGCTTTCTTT.

V and J are TRBV6-5 and TRBJ1-3; D remains unclear. Germline assignment: CDR1 MNHEY and CDR2 SVGAGI. V shed 0 bases and J shed 2 bases, with 11 bases lying between them. The CDR3 spans 16 residues. The CDR3 reads CASSYSASLPGNTIYF. The CDR3 DNA follows: TGTGCCAGCAGTTACTCCGCAAGTTTGCCTGGAAACACCATATATTTT.

This clone came up a few times. The CDR3 DNA is TGTGCCGTACTTGGAGCGGCAAGCTCCTACAATGAGCAGTTCTTC. It specifies CAVLGAASSYNEQFF. This rearrangement joins TRBV28 to TRBJ2-1, with D maybe TRBD2 (5 bases). The germline V gene encodes CDR1 MDHEN and CDR2 SYDVKM. CDR3 size: 15 residues. Trimming took 11 bases from V and 0 from J, leaving 17 bases between them.

The chain links TRBV15 to TRBJ1-2; 7 nucleotides agree with TRBD1. CDR1 LNHNV and CDR2 YYDKDF come from the germline V gene (reference sequence). The CDR3 extends over 15 amino acids. The junction had 6 bases not matched to a gene; V was cut back by 4 bases and J by 1 base. CDR3 protein: CATSKGTAVNYGYTF. For the CDR3, the DNA is TGTGCCACCAGCAAAGGGACAGCCGTTAACTATGGCTACACCTTC.

The J gene is TRBJ1-1, the V gene TRBV5-4; D might be TRBD1 (5 bases). Germline V CDR1 and CDR2: SGHNT, YYREEE (reference sequence). Trimming cost V 2 bases and J 4 bases, with 18 bases left between them. The CDR3 is 16 residues long. The CDR3 DNA reads as TGTGCCAGCAGCTTAGACCCGCCCGAGAGGGGCACTGAAGCTTTCTTT. Protein: CASSLDPPERGTEAFF.

This CDR3 is CATSRVGQGLAGTSYNEQFF. CDR3 DNA: TGTGCCACCAGCAGAGTTGGTCAGGGACTAGCGGGGACATCCTACAATGAGCAGTTCTTC. The V call is TRBV15, the J call TRBJ2-1; 13 positions match TRBD2. Germline assignment: CDR1 LNHNV and CDR2 YYDKDF (reference sequence). The CDR3 covers 20 residues. V shed 1 base, J shed 1 base, and the junction held 10 bases outside the gene matches.

This clone was observed a single time. This chain joins TRBV7-2 and TRBJ1-5; D ambiguous. The V end lost 2 bases, the J end lost 4 bases, and 9 bases lay between the germline ends. The CDR3 is 14 amino acids. Germline V gives CDR1 SGHTA, CDR2 FQGNSA. The CDR3 spells CASSLRRLNQPQHF. CDR3 nucleotides: TGTGCCAGCAGCTTAAGGCGGTTAAATCAGCCCCAGCATTTT.

The gene calls are TRBV5-1 and TRBJ1-1; TRBD1 matches 7 bases. From germline, CDR1 is SGHRS and CDR2 YFSETQ. The CDR3 consists of 12 residues. Trimming cost V 4 bases and J 8 bases; bases outside gene matches: 5. The CDR3, as DNA: TGCGCCAGCAGCCTCAACAGGGGCGAAGCTTTCTTT. Encoded protein: CASSLNRGEAFF.

As to this clone: The junction does not match germline at one end; this may be a read error. The chain combines TRBV7-7 with TRBJ2-7; 7 nucleotides match TRBD1. Germline CDR1 reads SSHAT; CDR2 reads FNYEAQ (reference sequence). The CDR3 spans 13 residues. This CDR3 is CASSQQGTYEQYF. The CDR3 DNA reads as TGTGCTAGCAGCCAACAGGGGACCTACGAGCAGTACTTC.

The rearrangement uses TRBV9 and TRBJ2-7; D could derive from TRBD1 or TRBD2 (5 bases each). The ends were cut back, 3 bases at V and 2 bases at J, with 12 bases in the middle. The length of the CDR3 is 14 residues. Germline V gene sequence: CDR1 SGDLS, CDR2 YYNGEE. CDR3 nucleotide sequence: TGTGCCAGCAGCGCATGGGACGGAACCTACGAGCAGTACTTC. Translating it yields CASSAWDGTYEQYF.

The chain is built from TRBV27 and TRBJ2-7; unclear D gene. The CDR3 runs to 15 residues. The V end lost 3 bases, the J end lost 2 bases, and 14 bases lay between the germline ends. Germline CDR1 reads MNHEY; CDR2 reads SMNVEV (reference sequence). CDR3 bases: TGTGCCAGCAGTTTTTATTCCGGTCCACCCTACGAGCAGTACTTC. Translating gives CASSFYSGPPYEQYF.

This clone has more than one count but fewer than ten. This chain uses TRBV19 with TRBJ2-1; D is possibly TRBD2 (5 bases). V lost 6 bases, J lost 0 bases, and 12 bases lay in between. The CDR3 length is 15 residues. Germline loops: CDR1 LNHDA, CDR2 SQIVND (reference sequence). The CDR3 is CASRPAESSYNEQFF. CDR3 DNA sequence: TGTGCCAGTAGACCAGCGGAGAGCTCCTACAATGAGCAGTTCTTC.

The chain uses TRBV11-2 and TRBJ2-1, with D perhaps assigned TRBD1 or TRBD2 (5 bases each). The CDR3 extends over 12 amino acids. V was trimmed by 5 bases and J by 12 bases, leaving 14 bases between them. Germline CDR1 and CDR2: SGHAT and FQNNGV. The CDR3 is CASSADRDRQFF. In DNA, the CDR3 is TGTGCCAGCAGCGCTGACCGGGACCGGCAGTTCTTC.

The chain has TRBV19 and TRBJ1-2; D gene uncertain. This CDR3 is 15 amino acids long. Germline CDR1 LNHDA, CDR2 SQIVND (reference sequence). The V and J ends lost 8 bases and 0 bases respectively, with 16 bases between them. For the CDR3, the DNA is TGTGCCAGTCGCCCCCGGGAGCGCGCTAACTATGGCTACACCTTC. It yields the protein CASRPRERANYGYTF.

J is TRBJ2-7 and V is TRBV3-1 (or the pseudogene TRBV3-2); 9 bases line up with TRBD2. Per germline, CDR1 LGHDT and CDR2 YNNKEL (reference sequence). Trimming took 0 bases from V and 1 from J; bases not matched to a gene: 10. This CDR3 has 18 residues. CDR3 sequence reads: CASSQDTGREGFSYEQYF. For the CDR3, the DNA is TGTGCCAGCAGCCAAGATACGGGGCGGGAGGGTTTTTCCTACGAGCAGTACTTC.

The chain recombines TRBV9 with TRBJ1-1, with TRBD1 identical over 8 bases. This CDR3 spans 14 amino acids. J gave up 4 bases and V 3 bases, and 5 bases lay outside the gene matches. CDR1 SGDLS and CDR2 YYNGEE come from the germline V gene. The DNA for the CDR3 is TGTGCCAGCAGCGCCTCCACAGGGGGCACTGAAGCTTTCTTT. Translating gives CASSASTGGTEAFF.

The rearrangement uses TRBV19 and TRBJ1-1, with 7 bases aligning to TRBD1. After removal of 7 bases from V and 4 bases from J, the junction contained 9 bases not matched to a gene. Looked up from germline, CDR1 is LNHDA and CDR2 is SQIVND (reference sequence). CDR3 length: 14 amino acids. CDR3 sequence: CASTVGRGSTEAFF. The CDR3 DNA is TGTGCCAGTACTGTCGGCAGGGGGAGCACTGAAGCTTTCTTT.

The CDR3 loop reads CAWRMQGDSPLHF. The CDR3 nucleotides are TGTGCCTGGAGGATGCAGGGAGATTCACCCCTCCACTTT. The chain has TRBV30 and TRBJ1-6; TRBD1 might be the D (5 bases). Germline V gene data show CDR1 as GTSNPN and CDR2 as SVGIG (reference sequence). V dropped 3 bases and J dropped 8 bases, with 11 bases sitting between them. This CDR3 spans 13 amino acids.

The chain recombines TRBV10-1 with TRBJ1-1, with D perhaps TRBD1 (5 bases). The CDR3 totals 14 residues. Trimming removed 0 bases at V and 1 base at J, with 6 bases between. The germline V gene has CDR1 WNHNN and CDR2 SYGVQD (reference sequence). The CDR3 loop is CASSESGGNTEAFF. CDR3 nucleotide sequence: TGCGCCAGCAGTGAGTCGGGGGGGAACACTGAAGCTTTCTTT.

J is TRBJ1-1 and V is TRBV5-5, with a weak D call TRBD1 (6 bases). The CDR3 is 13 amino acids. Trimming pared 7 bases from V and 2 bases from J, leaving 12 bases between. Germline V lookup: CDR1 SGHKS, CDR2 YYEKEE (reference sequence). The CDR3, as DNA: TGTGCCAGCGTACTGACAGGAAACACTGAAGCTTTCTTT. Translation: CASVLTGNTEAFF.

This rearrangement joins TRBV7-3 to TRBJ1-1, with D possibly TRBD1 on 5 matching bases. The germline gives CDR1 SGHTA, CDR2 FQGTGA. The CDR3 spans 16 residues. Trimming took 2 bases from V and 4 from J, leaving 17 bases between them. The CDR3 reads CASSLVLGVVGTEAFF. The CDR3 DNA reads as TGTGCCAGCAGCTTAGTCTTGGGGGTAGTGGGCACTGAAGCTTTCTTT.

This clone was seen only once. This chain connects TRBV5-1 to TRBJ2-1; the match to TRBD2 covers 8 bases. J gave up 10 bases and V 5 bases, and 11 bases lay outside the gene matches. The CDR3 consists of 14 residues. The V gene's germline CDR1 is SGHRS and CDR2 YFSETQ. The CDR3 reads CASSLGAGVGEQFF. CDR3 sequence (DNA): TGCGCCAGCAGTTTAGGAGCGGGAGTTGGGGAGCAGTTCTTC.

The chain employs TRBV9 and TRBJ2-5; D is unclear. Per germline, CDR1 SGDLS and CDR2 YYNGEE. V dropped 5 bases and J dropped 5 bases, with 22 bases sitting between them. This CDR3 comprises 16 residues. In DNA, the CDR3 is TGTGCCAGCAGTCCTCCCCCGGAGAATAAGGTGGAGACCCAGTACTTC. This translates into CASSPPPENKVETQYF.